The source of this TCR beta chain is a study of blood T cell repertoires in COVID-19. As for the study in general: Both acute and convalescent COVID-19 samples were obtained from the United States, Italy and Spain.

Germline V gives CDR1 MNHEY, CDR2 SVGEGT. Trimming shortened V by 0 bases and J by 9 bases, and 11 bases separated the two germline ends. CDR3 length equals 13 residues. Study processing details: Amplification from reference gene primers served as the basis for estimated nucleated cell counts. Produced via immunoSEQ multiplex PCR; TCRdb's table is partial and in-frame only. Clonal size and the V and J genes are those of that table, whereas D and trimming came from the DNA. The sample includes some 250,000 clones, about 80% of them seen just once. What was sequenced was peripheral blood. The chain recombines TRBV6-2 or TRBV6-3 with TRBJ2-5; no reliable D call. The sequence was obtained from a woman of 80 years or more with acute or convalescent COVID-19. The CDR3 nucleotides read TGTGCCAGCAGTTACTCGATGATCGAGGCCCAGTACTTC. Translating gives CASSYSMIEAQYF.